A selection of T cell receptor beta chains follows, all from one sample in a study of control samples from healthy donors and cancer patients. TCRdb's copy holds only in-frame clones and misses some; the assay was immunoSEQ multiplex PCR. The sample holds about 180,000 clones, around 89% seen once. The sample consisted of blood. The source of these receptors is a woman aged 45-65 years in good health. Each CDR3 is given with its conserved first and last residue. The D gene is left open where the match is weak. Size tells how often a clone was seen (once, few, many) or the class of an expanded clone, and some rows leave it out.

once	-	TRBJ2-4	TRBV18	CASSPPMRLNIQYF	TGTGCCAGCTCACCCCCAATGAGGTTAAACATTCAGTACTTC
-	-	TRBJ1-2	TRBV20-1	CSARPGSGYTF	TGCAGTGCTAGGCCGGGGAGCGGCTACACCTTC
-	-	TRBJ1-6	TRBV3-1/TRBV3-2	CASSQDVVGYSDSPLHF	TGTGCCAGCAGCCAAGACGTCGTAGGGTACAGCGATTCACCCCTCCACTTT
once	-	TRBJ2-1	TRBV21-1	CASSKGGGLAGGSSYNEQFF	TGTGCCAGCAGCAAAGGGGGGGGACTAGCGGGGGGCAGCTCCTACAATGAGCAGTTCTTC
-	TRBD1	TRBJ1-3	TRBV29-1	CSAVIQGAGNTIYF	TGCAGCGCTGTGATACAGGGGGCTGGAAACACCATATATTTT
once	-	TRBJ1-4	TRBV2	CASSAQMREKLFF	TGTGCCAGCAGTGCACAGATGCGTGAAAAACTGTTTTTT
-	-	TRBJ1-1	TRBV28	CASLGPDTEAFF	TGTGCCAGCCTGGGACCAGACACTGAAGCTTTCTTT
-	-	TRBJ2-7	TRBV24-1	CATPVTGSPYEQYF	TGTGCCACCCCAGTCACAGGGAGTCCCTACGAGCAGTACTTC
-	TRBD1	TRBJ2-4	TRBV5-6	CASSPDRGDIQYF	TGTGCCAGCAGCCCCGACAGGGGGGACATTCAGTACTTC
-	-	TRBJ1-1	TRBV6-5	CASSHGTVTEAFF	TGTGCCAGCAGTCATGGGACGGTCACTGAAGCTTTCTTT
-	TRBD1	TRBJ2-7	TRBV3-1/TRBV3-2	CASSPGTGDEQYF	TGTGCCAGCAGCCCCGGGACAGGGGACGAGCAGTACTTC
-	-	TRBJ2-1	TRBV24-1	CATSDFEKQFF	TGTGCCACCAGTGATTTCGAAAAGCAGTTCTTC
-	TRBD1	TRBJ2-1	TRBV29-1	CSAASRDRAPNEQFF	TGCAGCGCCGCATCCCGGGACAGGGCCCCAAATGAGCAGTTCTTC